The clone carrying this T cell receptor beta chain appeared once. The antigen remains unidentified. The data are from a study of graft-versus-host responses after intestinal transplantation. Libraries were prepared by immunoSEQ multiplex PCR; TCRdb keeps only in-frame clonotypes and omits some of them. The repertoire consists of roughly 90,000 clones, with around 90% occurring once and the leading ten covering 0.3% to 0.35%. V shed 11 bases and J shed 2 bases, with 23 bases lying between them. CDR1 and CDR2 (germline): MDHEN, SYDVKM. This CDR3 region has 16 residues. General study points: Early post-transplant HvG declines tracked with peak circulating GvH clone levels.

The chain uses TRBV28 and TRBJ2-3, with D unclear. This receptor was obtained from a human donor who was the organ donor for an intestinal transplant. Source: unstimulated CD4+ T cells sorted from spleen or lymph node cells, taken before transplant. The CDR3 region is CASLPLRFQYTDTQYF. CDR3 bases: TGTGCCTCCCTCCCCCTGAGGTTTCAGTACACAGATACGCAGTATTTT.